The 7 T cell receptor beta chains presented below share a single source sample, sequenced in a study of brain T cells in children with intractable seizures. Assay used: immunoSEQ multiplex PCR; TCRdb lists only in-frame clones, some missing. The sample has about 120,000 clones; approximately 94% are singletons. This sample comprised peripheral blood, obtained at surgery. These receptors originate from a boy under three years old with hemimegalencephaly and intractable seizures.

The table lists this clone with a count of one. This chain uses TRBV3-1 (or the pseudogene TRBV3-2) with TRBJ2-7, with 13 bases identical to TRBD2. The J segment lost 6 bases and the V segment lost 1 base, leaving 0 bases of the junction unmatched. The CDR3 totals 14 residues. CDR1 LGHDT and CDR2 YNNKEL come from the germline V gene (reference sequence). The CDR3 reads CASSQGLAGGEQYF. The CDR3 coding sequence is TGTGCCAGCAGCCAAGGACTAGCGGGAGGCGAGCAGTACTTC.

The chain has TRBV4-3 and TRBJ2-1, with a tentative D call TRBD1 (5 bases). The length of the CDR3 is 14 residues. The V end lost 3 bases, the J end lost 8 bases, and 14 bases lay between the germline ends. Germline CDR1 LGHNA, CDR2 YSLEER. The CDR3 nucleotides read TGCGCCAGCAGCCAGGCTACCCAGGGTCATGAGCAGTTCTTC. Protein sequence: CASSQATQGHEQFF.

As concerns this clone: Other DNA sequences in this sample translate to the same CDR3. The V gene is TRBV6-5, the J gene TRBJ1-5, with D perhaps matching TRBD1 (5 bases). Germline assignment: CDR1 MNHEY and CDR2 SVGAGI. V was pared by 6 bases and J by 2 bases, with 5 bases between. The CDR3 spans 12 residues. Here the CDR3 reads CASRGGNQPQHF. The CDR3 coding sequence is TGTGCCAGCAGAGGGGGCAATCAGCCCCAGCATTTT.

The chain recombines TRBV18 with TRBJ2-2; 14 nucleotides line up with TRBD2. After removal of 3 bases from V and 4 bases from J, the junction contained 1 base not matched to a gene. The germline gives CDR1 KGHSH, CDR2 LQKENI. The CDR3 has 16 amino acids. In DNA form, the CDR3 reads TGTGCCAGCTCACCGGGACTAGCGGGAGCCACCGGGGAGCTGTTTTTT. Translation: CASSPGLAGATGELFF.

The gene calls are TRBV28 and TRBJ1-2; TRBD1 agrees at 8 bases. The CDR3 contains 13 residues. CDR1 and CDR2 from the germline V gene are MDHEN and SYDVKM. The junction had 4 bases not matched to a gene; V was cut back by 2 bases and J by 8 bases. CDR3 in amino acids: CASSLQGARGYTF. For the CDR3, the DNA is TGTGCCAGCAGTTTACAGGGGGCGAGAGGCTACACCTTC.

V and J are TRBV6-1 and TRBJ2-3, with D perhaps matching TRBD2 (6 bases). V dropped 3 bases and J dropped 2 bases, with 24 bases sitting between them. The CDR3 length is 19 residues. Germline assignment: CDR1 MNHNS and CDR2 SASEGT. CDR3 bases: TGTGCCAGCAGTGACCCATCAATTCTAGCGCGGAGGGCCACAGATACGCAGTATTTT. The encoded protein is CASSDPSILARRATDTQYF.

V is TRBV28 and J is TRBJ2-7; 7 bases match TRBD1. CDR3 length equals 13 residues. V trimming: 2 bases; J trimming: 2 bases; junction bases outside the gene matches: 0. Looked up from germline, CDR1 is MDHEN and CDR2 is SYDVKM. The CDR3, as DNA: TGTGCCAGCAGTTTACAGGGGGCCTACGAGCAGTACTTC. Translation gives CASSLQGAYEQYF.